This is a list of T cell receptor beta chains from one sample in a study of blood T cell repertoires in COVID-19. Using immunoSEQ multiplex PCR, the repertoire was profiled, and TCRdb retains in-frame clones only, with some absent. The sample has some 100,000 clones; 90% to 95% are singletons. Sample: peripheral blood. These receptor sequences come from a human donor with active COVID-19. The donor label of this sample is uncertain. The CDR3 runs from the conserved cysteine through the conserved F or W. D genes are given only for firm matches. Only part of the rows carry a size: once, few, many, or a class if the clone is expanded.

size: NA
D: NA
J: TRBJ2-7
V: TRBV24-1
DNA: TGTGCCACCAGTGGGACCGGAGGAGAGCAGTACTTC
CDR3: CATSGTGGEQYF

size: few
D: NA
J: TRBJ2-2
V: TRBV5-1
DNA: TGCGCCAGCAGCTTGGTTAGCGGCGGCGGCGGGGAGCTGTTTTTT
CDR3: CASSLVSGGGGELFF

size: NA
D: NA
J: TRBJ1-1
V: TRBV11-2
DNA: TGTGCCAGCAGCCGAGGGCCTTTCGCTTTCTTT
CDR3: CASSRGPFAFF

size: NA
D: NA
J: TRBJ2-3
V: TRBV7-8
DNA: TGTGCCAGCAGCTTAGTAGGGAGAGATACGCAGTATTTT
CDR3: CASSLVGRDTQYF

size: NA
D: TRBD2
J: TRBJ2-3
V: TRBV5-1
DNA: TGCGCCAGCAGCTTGGAAGGGACTAGAACAGATACGCAGTATTTT
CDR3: CASSLEGTRTDTQYF

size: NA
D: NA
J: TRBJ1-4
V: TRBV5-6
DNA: TGTGCCAGCAGCTTGTCCGGCGCCGGGGATGAAAAACTGTTTTTT
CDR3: CASSLSGAGDEKLFF

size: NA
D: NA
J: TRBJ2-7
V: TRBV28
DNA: TGTGCCAGCGCGACTCATTCCGGGTCCTACGAGCAGTACTTC
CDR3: CASATHSGSYEQYF

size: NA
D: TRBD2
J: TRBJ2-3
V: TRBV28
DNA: TGTGCCAGCATCACCCCGGGACTAGCAGGGGAGGGCACAGATACGCAGTATTTT
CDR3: CASITPGLAGEGTDTQYF

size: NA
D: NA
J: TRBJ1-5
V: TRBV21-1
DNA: TGTGCCAGCCGGGACAGGGCCTTTATTTATAGCAATCAGCCCCAGCATTTT
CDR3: CASRDRAFIYSNQPQHF

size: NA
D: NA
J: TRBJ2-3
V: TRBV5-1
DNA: TGCGCCAGCAGCTTGTTAGGAACAGCAGATACGCAGTATTTT
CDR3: CASSLLGTADTQYF

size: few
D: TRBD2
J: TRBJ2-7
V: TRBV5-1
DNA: TGCGCCAGCAGAAGGCGCGGGGGATCCAACGAGCAGTACTTC
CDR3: CASRRRGGSNEQYF

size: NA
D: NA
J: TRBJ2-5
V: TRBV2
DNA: TGTGCCAGCAGTGACCTCAGGTTACTTCAAGAGACCCAGTACTTC
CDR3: CASSDLRLLQETQYF

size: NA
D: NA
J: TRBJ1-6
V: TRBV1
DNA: TGCACCAGCAGCCTTGACCGGGAGCTTCTTTTGCGTCAACCCCTCCACTTT
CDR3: CTSSLDRELLLRQPLHF

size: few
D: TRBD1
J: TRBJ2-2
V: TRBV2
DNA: TGTGCCAGCAGGGGACCCAGACAGGGCACCGGGGAGCTGTTTTTT
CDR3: CASRGPRQGTGELFF

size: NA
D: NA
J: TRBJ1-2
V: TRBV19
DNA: TGTGCCAGTAGGGACTCCGCCGGGGGTCCGGGGGACTATGGCTACACCTTC
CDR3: CASRDSAGGPGDYGYTF

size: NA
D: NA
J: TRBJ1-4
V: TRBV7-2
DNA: TGTGCCAGCAGCCCCCAGGGGCGGCTAGGTGAAAAACTGTTTTTT
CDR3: CASSPQGRLGEKLFF

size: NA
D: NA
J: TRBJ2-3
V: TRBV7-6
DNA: TGTGCCAGCAGCCCGGCGCGGCCCACAGATACGCAGTATTTT
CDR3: CASSPARPTDTQYF

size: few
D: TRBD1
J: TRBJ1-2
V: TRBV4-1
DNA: TGCGCCAGCACGGTCCGGGCAGGGGGAAACTATGGCTACACCTTC
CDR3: CASTVRAGGNYGYTF

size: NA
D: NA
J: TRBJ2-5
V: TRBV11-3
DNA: TGTGCCAGCAGCCCAGGTGGGGGGGCTTCGGCCCAGTACTTC
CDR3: CASSPGGGASAQYF

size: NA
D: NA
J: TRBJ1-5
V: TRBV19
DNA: TGTGCCAGTAGTATAGCCCTGGCGCCCCAGCATTTT
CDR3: CASSIALAPQHF

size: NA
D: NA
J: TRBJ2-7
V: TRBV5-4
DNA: TGTGCCAGCAGCTTGGAAGGGCCGGGATACGAGCAGTACTTC
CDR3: CASSLEGPGYEQYF

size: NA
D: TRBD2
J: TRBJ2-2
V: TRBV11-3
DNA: TGTGCCAGCAGCTTAACCTTGCAGGCCAGCGGGGGGCGGAACGGGGAGCTGTTTTTT
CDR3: CASSLTLQASGGRNGELFF

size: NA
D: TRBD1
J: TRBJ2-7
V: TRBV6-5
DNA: TGTGCCGGCACCCTTACAGGGGCCTACGAGCAGTACTTC
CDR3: CAGTLTGAYEQYF

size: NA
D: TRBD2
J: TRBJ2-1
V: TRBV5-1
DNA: TGCGCCAGCAGCTTAGCGTCGGGGGGGATATACAATGAGCAGTTCTTC
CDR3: CASSLASGGIYNEQFF

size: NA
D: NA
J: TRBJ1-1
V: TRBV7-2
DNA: TGTGCCAGCAGCCCCAAAGCCACGGTGGAAGCTTTCTTT
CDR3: CASSPKATVEAFF

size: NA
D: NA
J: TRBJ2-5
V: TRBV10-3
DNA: TGTGCCATCAGTGAGGATCGGGGACTGCAAGAGACCCAGTACTTC
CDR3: CAISEDRGLQETQYF

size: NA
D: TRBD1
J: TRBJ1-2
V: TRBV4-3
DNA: TGCGCCAGCAGCCCTGGACAGGGGGGCCTGGGGGGCTACACCTTC
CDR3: CASSPGQGGLGGYTF

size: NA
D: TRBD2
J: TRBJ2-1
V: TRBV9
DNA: TGTGCCAGCAGCGTAGAGTTGACTAGCGGGGCCAATGAGCAGTTCTTC
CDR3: CASSVELTSGANEQFF

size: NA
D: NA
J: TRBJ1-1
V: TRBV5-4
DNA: TGTGCCAGCAGCTTGGGACGGGAAGGCGGCACTGAAGCTTTCTTT
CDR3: CASSLGREGGTEAFF

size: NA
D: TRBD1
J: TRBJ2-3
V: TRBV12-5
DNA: TGTGCTAGTGGTTTAGGGACAGTGGATACGCAGTATTTT
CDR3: CASGLGTVDTQYF

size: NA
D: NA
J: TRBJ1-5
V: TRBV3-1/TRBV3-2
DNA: TGTGCCAGCAGCCAAGGGACAGCTAATCAGCCCCAGCATTTT
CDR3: CASSQGTANQPQHF

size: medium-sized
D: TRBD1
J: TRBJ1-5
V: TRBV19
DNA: TGTGCCAGTAACACAGGGGGGGCGGGTCAGCCCCAGCATTTT
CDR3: CASNTGGAGQPQHF

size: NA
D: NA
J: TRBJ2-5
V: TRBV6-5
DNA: TGTGCCAGCAGTCAGGGGCGCCAAGAGACCCAGTACTTC
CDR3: CASSQGRQETQYF

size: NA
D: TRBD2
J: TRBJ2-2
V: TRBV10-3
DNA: TGTGCCATCAGTGAGACCGGGACTAGCGGGGTCGGGGAGCTGTTTTTT
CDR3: CAISETGTSGVGELFF

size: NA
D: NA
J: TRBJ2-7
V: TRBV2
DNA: TGTGCCAGCAGTGGGGAGGTCGGGGACAGACTTCCAGGGGAGCAGTACTTC
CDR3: CASSGEVGDRLPGEQYF

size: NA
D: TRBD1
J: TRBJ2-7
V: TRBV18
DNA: TGTGCCAGCTCACCATCGGGACAGGGGGCCCACGAGCAGTACTTC
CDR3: CASSPSGQGAHEQYF

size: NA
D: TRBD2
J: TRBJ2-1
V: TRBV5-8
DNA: TGTGCCAGCAGCCGACTGGGGACTAGCGGGGGCCACTCCTACAATGAGCAGTTCTTC
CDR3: CASSRLGTSGGHSYNEQFF

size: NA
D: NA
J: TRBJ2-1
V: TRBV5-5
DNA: TGTGCCAGCAGCCCAGAGGGCTCAGAGTGGAATGAGCAGTTCTTC
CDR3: CASSPEGSEWNEQFF

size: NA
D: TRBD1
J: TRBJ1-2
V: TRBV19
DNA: TGTGCCAGTAGTATAAGGACAGGGGGGAATGGCTACACCTTC
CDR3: CASSIRTGGNGYTF

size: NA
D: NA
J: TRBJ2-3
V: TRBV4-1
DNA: TGCGCCAGCAGCCAAGCCTCTTCTGTGGGGGGGGCCCAAGATACGCAGTATTTT
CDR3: CASSQASSVGGAQDTQYF

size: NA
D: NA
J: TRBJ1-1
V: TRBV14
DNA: TGTGCCAGCAGCCAAGATCAGTTCTGGACTGAAGCTTTCTTT
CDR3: CASSQDQFWTEAFF

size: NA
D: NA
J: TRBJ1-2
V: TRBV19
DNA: TGTGCCAGTTCCACCCCGGGATATGGCTACACCTTC
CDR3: CASSTPGYGYTF

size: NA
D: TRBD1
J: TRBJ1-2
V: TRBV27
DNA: TGTGCCAGCAGTTTCCTAGGACAGGGGTGGGCCTTC
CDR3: CASSFLGQGWAF

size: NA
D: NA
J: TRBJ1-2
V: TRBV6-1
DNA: TGTGCCAGCAGTGAACTCCTAGGAGGAGGCTATGGCTACACCTTC
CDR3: CASSELLGGGYGYTF

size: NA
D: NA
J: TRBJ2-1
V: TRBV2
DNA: TGTGCCAGCAGGGGGGGACAGTCCTCCTACAATGAGCAGTTCTTC
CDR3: CASRGGQSSYNEQFF

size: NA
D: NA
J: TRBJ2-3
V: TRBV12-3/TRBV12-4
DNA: TGTGCCAGCAGTTTATTGGCCTCAGATACGCAGTATTTT
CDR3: CASSLLASDTQYF

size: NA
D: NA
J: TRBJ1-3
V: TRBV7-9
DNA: TGTGCCAGCAGCTTTCGGGGGGCTGGAAACACCATATATTTT
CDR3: CASSFRGAGNTIYF

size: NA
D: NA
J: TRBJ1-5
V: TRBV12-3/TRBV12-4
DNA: TGTGCCAGCAGTCCCGGACAGTTGCGGCCCCAGCATTTT
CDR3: CASSPGQLRPQHF

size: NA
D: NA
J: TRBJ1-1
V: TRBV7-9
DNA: TGTGCCAGCAGGGCCCGCCCGGGGAGCTCATTAGGAGCTTTCTTT
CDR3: CASRARPGSSLGAFF

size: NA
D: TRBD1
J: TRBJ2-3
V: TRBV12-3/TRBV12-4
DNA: TGTGCCAGCGGACAGGGGTACACAGATACGCAGTATTTT
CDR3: CASGQGYTDTQYF

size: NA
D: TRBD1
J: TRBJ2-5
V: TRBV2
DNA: TGTGCCAGCCCTTGGGACAGGGGCGCTCGAGAGACCCAGTACTTC
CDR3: CASPWDRGARETQYF

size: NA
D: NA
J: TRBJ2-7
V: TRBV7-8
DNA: TGTGCCAGCAGCTCTCGGGACGGGAGCTCCTACGAGCAGTACTTC
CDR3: CASSSRDGSSYEQYF